Presented here are 11 T cell receptor beta chains from one specimen sequenced in a study of T-cell reconstitution after alpha-beta-depleted transplantation in children. This sample's TCRbeta library carried unique molecular identifier barcodes. TCRdb processed the PCR reads anew with MiXCR; each CDR3 protein has one entry. The sample lists fewer than 500,000 distinct CDR3 sequences, about 40% occurring once. The sample consisted of PBMCs, taken before TCRalphabeta/CD19-depleted stem cell transplant. The source is a girl aged 2-10 years with aplastic anemia, due to receive a stem cell transplant.

This chain joins TRBV10-3 and TRBJ1-2; D is ambiguous. Germline V lookup: CDR1 ENHRY, CDR2 SYGVKD. CDR3 size: 11 residues. The V end lost 5 bases, the J end lost 4 bases, and 5 bases lay between the germline ends. CDR3 in amino acids: CAISSTYGYTF. The CDR3 region has the DNA TGTGCCATCAGTTCCACCTATGGCTACACCTTC.

This clonotype has a handful of counts. The V gene is TRBV12-3 or TRBV12-4, the J gene TRBJ2-1; 11 bases are a match to TRBD2. This CDR3 is 16 amino acids long. V lost 5 bases, J lost 9 bases, and 12 bases stayed unmatched. The CDR3 region is CASSATTSGVGVEQFF. CDR3 in DNA: TGTGCCAGCAGTGCCACGACTAGCGGGGTCGGGGTTGAGCAGTTCTTC.

The V gene is TRBV29-1, the J gene TRBJ2-7; weak D call: TRBD1 (6 bases). V was shortened by 3 bases and J by 5 bases, with 17 bases between the two germline ends. The CDR3 is 14 amino acids. Germline CDR1 SQVTM, CDR2 ANQGSEA. CDR3 sequence: CSVDRGLRGNEQYF. The CDR3 region has the DNA TGCAGCGTTGATCGGGGTTTAAGGGGGAACGAGCAGTACTTC.

This clonotype was detected many times. The chain has TRBV15 and TRBJ1-5; maybe TRBD1 (6 bases). The CDR3 runs to 16 residues. Trimming pared 0 bases from V and 4 bases from J, leaving 13 bases between. Looked up from germline, CDR1 is LNHNV and CDR2 is YYDKDF (reference sequence). As DNA, the CDR3 is TGTGCCACCAGCAGAGAACCGGGGGCGATTAATCAGCCCCAGCATTTT. Its protein is CATSREPGAINQPQHF. The full variable domain, completed using reference TRBV15 and TRBJ1-5, is DAMVIQNPRYQVTQFGKPVTLSCSQTLNHNVMYWYQQKSSQAPKLLFHYYDKDFNNEADTPDNFQSRRPNTSFCFLDIRSPGLGDTAMYLCATSREPGAINQPQHFGDGTRLSIL.

V is TRBV29-1 and J is TRBJ2-1; D remains unclear. This CDR3 spans 12 amino acids. V gave up 7 bases and J gave up 0 bases, with 7 bases separating them. Germline V gives CDR1 SQVTM, CDR2 ANQGSEA. The CDR3 coding sequence is TGCAGCGGGTCTTCCTCCTACAATGAGCAGTTCTTC. This gives the protein CSGSSSYNEQFF.

The V gene is TRBV10-2, the J gene TRBJ2-7; weak D call: TRBD2 (6 bases). This CDR3 has 13 amino acids. Germline CDR1 WSHSY, CDR2 SAAADI. The V end was cut by 6 bases, the J end by 0 bases, with 9 bases between. The CDR3 loop is CASRIAASYEQYF. CDR3 sequence (DNA): TGCGCCAGCAGAATAGCGGCCTCCTACGAGCAGTACTTC.

This rearrangement joins TRBV5-1 to TRBJ2-1; either TRBD1 or TRBD2 may supply D (6 bases each). Trimming left V 0 bases short and J 1 base short, with 14 bases between. Germline CDR1 SGHRS, CDR2 YFSETQ. The CDR3 contains 17 residues. The CDR3 sequence is CASSLAVGGASYNEQFF. CDR3 in DNA: TGCGCCAGCAGCTTGGCGGTGGGGGGCGCTTCCTACAATGAGCAGTTCTTC. Together with reference TRBV5-1 and TRBJ2-1, the CDR3 gives the full variable domain: KAGVTQTPRYLIKTRGQQVTLSCSPISGHRSVSWYQQTPGQGLQFLFEYFSETQRNKGNFPGRFSGRQFSNSRSEMNVSTLELGDSALYLCASSLAVGGASYNEQFFGPGTRLTVL.

V and J are TRBV7-2 and TRBJ1-6; D is possibly TRBD1 (5 bases). The CDR3 is 15 amino acids. Trimming took 10 bases from V and 0 from J, leaving 13 bases between them. Germline CDR1 reads SGHTA; CDR2 reads FQGNSA. The CDR3, as DNA: TGTGCCATCCCCGGGAGGGGCTCCTATAATTCACCCCTCCACTTT. Its translation is CAIPGRGSYNSPLHF.

In this sample, this clonotype turned up many times. CDR3 in DNA: TGCAGCGTTGAACCGGCAGATACGCAGTATTTT. It codes for CSVEPADTQYF. V gene TRBV29-1 combines with J gene TRBJ2-3; unclear D gene. Germline values: CDR1 SQVTM, CDR2 ANQGSEA. V was clipped by 2 bases and J by 4 bases, with 4 bases between them. The CDR3 is made up of 11 amino acids.

The chain is built from TRBV11-2 and TRBJ2-1, with D maybe TRBD1 (7 bases). Germline lookup yields CDR1 SGHAT and CDR2 FQNNGV. This CDR3 contains 18 residues. Trimming took off 5 bases at V and 3 bases at J, with 23 bases between the two ends. CDR3 sequence: CASSGKGQRLVLYNEQFF. In nucleotides, the CDR3 is TGTGCCAGCAGCGGGAAGGGACAGCGACTAGTCCTCTACAATGAGCAGTTCTTC. The whole variable domain, remainder taken from reference TRBV11-2 and TRBJ2-1, is EAGVAQSPRYKIIEKRQSVAFWCNPISGHATLYWYQQILGQGPKLLIQFQNNGVVDDSQLPKDRFSAERLKGVDSTLKIQPAKLEDSAVYLCASSGKGQRLVLYNEQFFGPGTRLTVL.

In this sample, this clonotype turned up many times. This chain connects TRBV12-3 or TRBV12-4 to TRBJ1-5; a weak D match, TRBD1 (6 bases). V was clipped by 5 bases and J by 2 bases, with 10 bases between them. The length of the CDR3 is 14 residues. CDR3 in DNA: TGTGCCAGCAGTCCGGGACACCGCAATCAGCCCCAGCATTTT. Its protein product is CASSPGHRNQPQHF.